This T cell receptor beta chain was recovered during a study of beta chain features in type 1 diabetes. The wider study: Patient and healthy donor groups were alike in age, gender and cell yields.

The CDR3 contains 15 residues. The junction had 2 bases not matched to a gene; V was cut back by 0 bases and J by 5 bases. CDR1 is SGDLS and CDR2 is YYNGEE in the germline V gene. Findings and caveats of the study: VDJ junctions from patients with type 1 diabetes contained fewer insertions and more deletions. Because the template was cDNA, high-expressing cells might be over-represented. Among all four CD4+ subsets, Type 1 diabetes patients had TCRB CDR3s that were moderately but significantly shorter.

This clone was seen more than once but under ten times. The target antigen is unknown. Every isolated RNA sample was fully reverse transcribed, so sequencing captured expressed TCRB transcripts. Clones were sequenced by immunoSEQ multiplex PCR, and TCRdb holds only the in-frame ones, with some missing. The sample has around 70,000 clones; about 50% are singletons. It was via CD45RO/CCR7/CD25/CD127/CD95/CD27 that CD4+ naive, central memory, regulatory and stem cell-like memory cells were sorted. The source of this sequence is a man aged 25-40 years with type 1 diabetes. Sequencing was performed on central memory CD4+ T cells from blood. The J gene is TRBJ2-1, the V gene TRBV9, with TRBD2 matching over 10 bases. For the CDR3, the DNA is TGTGCCAGCAGCGTAGCAGCGGGAGGGCACAATGAGCAGTTCTTC. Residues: CASSVAAGGHNEQFF.